This note documents a single T cell receptor (beta chain) sequence. The CDR3 consists of 15 residues. V lost 1 base and J lost 4; bases outside the gene matches: 6. In germline, CDR1 is GTSNPN, CDR2 SVGIG (reference sequence). Data came from immunoSEQ multiplex PCR; TCRdb stores just in-frame clones and leaves some out. The table records more than 85,000 clones, around 86% of them present only once. This sample stems from a study of blood T cell repertoires in COVID-19. The chain couples TRBV30 to TRBJ2-1; 8 bases fit TRBD2. The source of this sequence is a man older than 75 with acute or convalescent COVID-19. The sample was peripheral blood. CDR3 nucleotides: TGTGCCTGGAGTGCATTGGCTAGCGGGTACAATGAGCAGTTCTTC. This codes for CAWSALASGYNEQFF.